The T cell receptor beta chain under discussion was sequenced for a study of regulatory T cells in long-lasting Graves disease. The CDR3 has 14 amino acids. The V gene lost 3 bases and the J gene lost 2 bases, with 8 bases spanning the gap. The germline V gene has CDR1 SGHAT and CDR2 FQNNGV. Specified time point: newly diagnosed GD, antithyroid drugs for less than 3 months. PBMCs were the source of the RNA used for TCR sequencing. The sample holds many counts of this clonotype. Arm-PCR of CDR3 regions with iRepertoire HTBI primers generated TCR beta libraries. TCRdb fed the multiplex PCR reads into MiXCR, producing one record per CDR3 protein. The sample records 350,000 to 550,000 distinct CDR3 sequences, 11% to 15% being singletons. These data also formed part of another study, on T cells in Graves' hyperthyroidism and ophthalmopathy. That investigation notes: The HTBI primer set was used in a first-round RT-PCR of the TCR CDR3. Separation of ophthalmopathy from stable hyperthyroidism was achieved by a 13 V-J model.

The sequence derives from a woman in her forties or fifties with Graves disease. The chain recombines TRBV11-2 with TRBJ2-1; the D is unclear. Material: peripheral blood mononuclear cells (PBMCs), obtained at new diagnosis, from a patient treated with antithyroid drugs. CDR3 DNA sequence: TGTGCCAGCAGCTTGGAACGGGCCTACAATGAGCAGTTCTTC. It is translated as CASSLERAYNEQFF.